This is a list of T cell receptor beta chains from one sample in a study of shared clonotypes between healthy human individuals. The repertoire was sequenced with immunoSEQ multiplex PCR; TCRdb's copy has only in-frame clones and lacks some. Of roughly 2,500,000 clones in the sample, approximately 93% were seen once. Sequenced: naive CD4+ T cells from PBMCs. These receptors originate from a man aged 18 to 30 in good health. Some clones in this sample may be carry-over from other donors' samples. Each CDR3 is given with its conserved first and last residue. A D gene is named only where the DNA matches it firmly. A clone size is listed for some rows: how often the clone was seen (once, few, many), or a class if it is expanded.

.	TRBV29-1	TRBJ1-2	once	CSVDWGLITYNYGYTF	TGCAGCGTTGATTGGGGCCTCATCACTTATAACTATGGCTACACCTTC
TRBD2	TRBV7-3	TRBJ2-3	.	CASSIGLARSTDTQYF	TGTGCCAGCAGCATCGGACTAGCCCGCTCCACAGATACGCAGTATTTT
.	TRBV18	TRBJ1-3	once	CASSPDPTTGNTIYF	TGTGCCAGCTCACCGGACCCAACCACTGGAAACACCATATATTTT
.	TRBV19	TRBJ1-5	.	CASCPGRSNQPQHF	TGTGCCAGTTGCCCGGGGAGGAGCAATCAGCCCCAGCATTTT
TRBD1	TRBV2	TRBJ1-1	.	CASRTDRVPEAFF	TGTGCCAGCAGAACAGACAGGGTGCCTGAAGCTTTCTTT
.	TRBV7-6	TRBJ2-7	once	CASSLRTGTYEQYF	TGTGCCAGCAGCTTAAGAACAGGGACCTACGAGCAGTACTTC
.	TRBV14	TRBJ2-3	.	CASSPTLPQGTLVRYTQYF	TGTGCCAGCAGCCCGACCCTACCCCAGGGGACGTTGGTTCGATATACGCAGTATTTT
TRBD1	TRBV7-2	TRBJ1-6	.	CASSPGQDSPLHF	TGTGCCAGCAGCCCCGGACAGGACTCACCCCTCCACTTT
TRBD1	TRBV5-1	TRBJ1-2	.	CASSKPTQGVYGYTF	TGCGCCAGCAGCAAACCGACACAGGGGGTTTATGGCTACACCTTC
TRBD2	TRBV13	TRBJ2-1	.	CASTQTGGRGRSSYNEQFF	TGTGCCAGCACCCAAACAGGCGGGAGGGGGAGGAGCTCCTACAATGAGCAGTTCTTC
.	TRBV28	TRBJ1-2	.	CASSLHRELRGYTF	TGTGCCAGCAGCCTGCACAGGGAGCTGCGGGGCTACACCTTC
.	TRBV15	TRBJ1-2	.	CATSRDMANYGYTF	TGTGCCACCAGCAGAGATATGGCTAACTATGGCTACACCTTC
TRBD2	TRBV27	TRBJ2-7	.	CASSFPGTRDYEQYF	TGTGCCAGCAGTTTTCCCGGGACTAGAGACTACGAGCAGTACTTC
.	TRBV2	TRBJ2-1	.	CASNIAAVGEQFF	TGTGCCAGCAACATAGCGGCGGTCGGGGAGCAGTTCTTC
TRBD1	TRBV6-5	TRBJ1-2	.	CASRDRGIYGYTF	TGTGCCAGCCGGGACAGGGGGATCTATGGCTACACCTTC
.	TRBV5-1	TRBJ1-1	.	CASSSGQTLNTEAFF	TGCGCCAGCAGTTCCGGACAGACCCTGAACACTGAAGCTTTCTTT
TRBD2	TRBV19	TRBJ2-5	.	CATTSGSQETQYF	TGTGCCACGACTAGCGGGAGCCAAGAGACCCAGTACTTC
TRBD1	TRBV15	TRBJ1-1	.	CATRRQGLMNTEAFF	TGTGCCACCAGACGACAGGGCCTTATGAACACTGAAGCTTTCTTT
.	TRBV4-3	TRBJ2-2	.	CASSQGGGRFWRNGELFF	TGCGCCAGCAGCCAAGGGGGGGGGCGCTTTTGGCGAAACGGGGAGCTGTTTTTT
.	TRBV5-6	TRBJ1-2	.	CASSLAFWQNNYGYTF	TGTGCCAGCAGCTTGGCTTTTTGGCAGAACAACTATGGCTACACCTTC
.	TRBV5-3	TRBJ1-1	once	CARSQSRDPLETEAFF	TGTGCCAGAAGCCAGTCCCGAGACCCCCTCGAGACTGAAGCTTTCTTT
.	TRBV5-6	TRBJ2-7	.	CASSSETGRGYEQYF	TGTGCCAGCAGCTCAGAGACAGGGAGGGGCTACGAGCAGTACTTC
.	TRBV28	TRBJ1-2	.	CASSFRSRARGYTF	TGTGCCAGCAGTTTTCGTTCCAGAGCCCGTGGCTACACCTTC
.	TRBV19	TRBJ2-3	.	CASSTTHRGTQYF	TGTGCCAGTAGTACCACTCATCGCGGTACGCAGTATTTT